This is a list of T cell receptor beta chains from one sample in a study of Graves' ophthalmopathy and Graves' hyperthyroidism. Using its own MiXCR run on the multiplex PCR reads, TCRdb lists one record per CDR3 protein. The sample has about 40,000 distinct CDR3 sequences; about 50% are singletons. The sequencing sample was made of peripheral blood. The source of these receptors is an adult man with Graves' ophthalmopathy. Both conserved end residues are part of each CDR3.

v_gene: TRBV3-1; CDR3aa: CASSQDRGNYGYTF
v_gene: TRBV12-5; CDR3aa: CASGSRPDTQYF
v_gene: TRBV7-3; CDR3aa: CASSSTGGSYNEQFF
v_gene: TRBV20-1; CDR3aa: CSPRLGTVYEQYF
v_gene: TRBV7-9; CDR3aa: CASREGRDTGKLFF
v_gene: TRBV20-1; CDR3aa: CSARENVKETQYF
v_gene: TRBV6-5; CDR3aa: CASSVSNQPQHF
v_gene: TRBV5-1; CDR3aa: CASSFRPVREETQYF
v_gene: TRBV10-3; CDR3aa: CASSAGAGDSPLHF
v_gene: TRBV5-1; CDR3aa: CASRPIAGYTDTQYF
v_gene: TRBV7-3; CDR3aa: CASSLLSGGSYNEQFF
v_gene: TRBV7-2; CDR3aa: CASSLLTGGGNTIYF
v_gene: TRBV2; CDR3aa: CASSGSFTDTQYF